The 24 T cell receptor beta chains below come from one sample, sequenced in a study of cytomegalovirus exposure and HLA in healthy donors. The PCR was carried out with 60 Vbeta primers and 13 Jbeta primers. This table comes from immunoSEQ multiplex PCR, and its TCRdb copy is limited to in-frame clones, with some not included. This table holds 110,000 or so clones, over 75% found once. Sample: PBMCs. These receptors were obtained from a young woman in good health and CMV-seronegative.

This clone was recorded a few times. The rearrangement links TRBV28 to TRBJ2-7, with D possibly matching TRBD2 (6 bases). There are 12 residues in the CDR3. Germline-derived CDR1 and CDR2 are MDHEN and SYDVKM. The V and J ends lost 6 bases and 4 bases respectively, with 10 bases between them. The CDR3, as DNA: TGTGCCAGCAGCGACCGGGGGTACGAGCAGTACGTC. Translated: CASSDRGYEQYV.

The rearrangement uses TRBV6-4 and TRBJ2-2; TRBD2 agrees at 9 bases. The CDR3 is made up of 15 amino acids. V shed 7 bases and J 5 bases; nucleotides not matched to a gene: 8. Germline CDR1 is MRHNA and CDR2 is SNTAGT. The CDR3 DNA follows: TGTGCCAGCACCCCTAGCGGGGCGGAGACCGGGGAGCTGTTTTTT. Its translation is CASTPSGAETGELFF.

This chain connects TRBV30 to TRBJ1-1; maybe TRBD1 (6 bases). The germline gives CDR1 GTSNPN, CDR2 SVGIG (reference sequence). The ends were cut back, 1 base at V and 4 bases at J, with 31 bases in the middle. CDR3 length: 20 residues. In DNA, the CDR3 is TGTGCCTGGAGTGCTCATAAATCAGTCCCCGGGGGGCAGGGGAGCACTGAAGCTTTCTTT. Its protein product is CAWSAHKSVPGGQGSTEAFF.

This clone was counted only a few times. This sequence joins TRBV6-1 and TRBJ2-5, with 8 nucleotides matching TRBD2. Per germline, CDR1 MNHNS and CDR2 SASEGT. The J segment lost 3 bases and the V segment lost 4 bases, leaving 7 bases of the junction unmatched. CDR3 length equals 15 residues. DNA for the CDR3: TGTGCCAGCAGTGTTGCGGGGGGCTGGGAAGAGACCCAGTACTTC. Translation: CASSVAGGWEETQYF.

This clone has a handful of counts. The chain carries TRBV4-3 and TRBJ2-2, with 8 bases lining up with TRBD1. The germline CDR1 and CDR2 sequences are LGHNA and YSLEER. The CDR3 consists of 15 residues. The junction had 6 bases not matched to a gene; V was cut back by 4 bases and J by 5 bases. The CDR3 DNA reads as TGCGCCAGCAGCCCGTATGGACAGGGAACCGGGGAGCTGTTTTTT. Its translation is CASSPYGQGTGELFF.

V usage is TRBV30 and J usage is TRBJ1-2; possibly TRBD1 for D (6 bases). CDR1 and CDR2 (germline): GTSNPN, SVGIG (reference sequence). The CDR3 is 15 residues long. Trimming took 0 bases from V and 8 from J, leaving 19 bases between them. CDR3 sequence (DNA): TGTGCCTGGAGTGTAACCGGCAGGGGAGTCGGAGGCTACACCTTC. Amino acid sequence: CAWSVTGRGVGGYTF.

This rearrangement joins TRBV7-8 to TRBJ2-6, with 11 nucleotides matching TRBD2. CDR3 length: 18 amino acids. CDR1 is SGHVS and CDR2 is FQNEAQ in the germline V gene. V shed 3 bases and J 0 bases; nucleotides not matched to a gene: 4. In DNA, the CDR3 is TGTGCCAGCAGCTTCCTAGCGGGAGGATCCTCTGGGGCCAACGTCCTGACTTTC. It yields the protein CASSFLAGGSSGANVLTF.

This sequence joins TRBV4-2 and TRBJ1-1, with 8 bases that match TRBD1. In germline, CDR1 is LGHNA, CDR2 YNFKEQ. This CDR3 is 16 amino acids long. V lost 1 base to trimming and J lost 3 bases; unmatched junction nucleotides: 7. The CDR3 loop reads CASSQGASGGHTEAFF. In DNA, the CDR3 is TGTGCCAGCAGCCAAGGCGCCTCAGGGGGCCACACTGAAGCTTTCTTT.

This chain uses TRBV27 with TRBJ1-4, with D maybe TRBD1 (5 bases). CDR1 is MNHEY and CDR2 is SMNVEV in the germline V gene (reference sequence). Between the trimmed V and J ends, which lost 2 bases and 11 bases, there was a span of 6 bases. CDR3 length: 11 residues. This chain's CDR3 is CASSLGGKLFF. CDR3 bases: TGTGCCAGCAGTTTAGGGGGGAAACTGTTTTTT. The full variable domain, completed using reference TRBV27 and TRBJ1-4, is EAQVTQNPRYLITVTGKKLTVTCSQNMNHEYMSWYRQDPGLGLRQIYYSMNVEVTDKGDVPEGYKVSRKEKRNFPLILESPSPNQTSLYFCASSLGGKLFFGSGTQLSVL.

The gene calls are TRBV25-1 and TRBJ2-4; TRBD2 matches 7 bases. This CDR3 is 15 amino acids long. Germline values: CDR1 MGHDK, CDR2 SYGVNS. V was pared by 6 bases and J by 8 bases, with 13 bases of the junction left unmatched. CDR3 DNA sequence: TGTGCCAGCAGAAGGGGAAGCGGGGAACCAGACATTCAGTACTTC. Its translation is CASRRGSGEPDIQYF.

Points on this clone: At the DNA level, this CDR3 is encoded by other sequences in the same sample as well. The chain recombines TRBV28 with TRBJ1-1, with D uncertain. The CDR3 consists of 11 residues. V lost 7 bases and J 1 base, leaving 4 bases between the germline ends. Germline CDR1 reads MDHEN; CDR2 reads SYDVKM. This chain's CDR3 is CASTGNTEAFF. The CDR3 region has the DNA TGTGCCAGCACGGGGAACACTGAAGCTTTCTTT. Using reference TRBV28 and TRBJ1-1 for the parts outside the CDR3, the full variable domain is DVKVTQSSRYLVKRTGEKVFLECVQDMDHENMFWYRQDPGLGLRLIYFSYDVKMKEKGDIPEGYSVSREKKERFSLILESASTNQTSMYLCASTGNTEAFFGQGTRLTVV.

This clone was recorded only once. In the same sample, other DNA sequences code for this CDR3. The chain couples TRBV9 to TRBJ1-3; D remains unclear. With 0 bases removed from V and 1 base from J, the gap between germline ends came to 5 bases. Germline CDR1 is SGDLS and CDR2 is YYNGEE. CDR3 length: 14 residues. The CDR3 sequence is CASSVDTSGNTIYF. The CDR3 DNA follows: TGTGCCAGCAGCGTAGATACTTCTGGAAACACCATATATTTT. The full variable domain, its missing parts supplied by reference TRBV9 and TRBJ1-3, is DSGVTQTPKHLITATGQRVTLRCSPRSGDLSVYWYQQSLDQGLQFLIQYYNGEERAKGNILERFSAQQFPDLHSELNLSSLELGDSALYFCASSVDTSGNTIYFGEGSWLTVV.

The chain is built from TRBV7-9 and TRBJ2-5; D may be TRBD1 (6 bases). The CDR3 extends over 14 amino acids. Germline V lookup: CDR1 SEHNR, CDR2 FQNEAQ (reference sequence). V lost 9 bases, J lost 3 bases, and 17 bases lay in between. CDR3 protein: CASSTQGRKETQYF. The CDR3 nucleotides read TGTGCCAGTAGTACCCAGGGGAGAAAAGAGACCCAGTACTTC. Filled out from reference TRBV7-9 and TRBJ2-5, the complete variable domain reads DTGVSQNPRHKITKRGQNVTFRCDPISEHNRLYWYRQTLGQGPEFLTYFQNEAQLEKSRLLSDRFSAERPKGSFSTLEIQRTEQGDSAMYLCASSTQGRKETQYFGPGTRLLVL.

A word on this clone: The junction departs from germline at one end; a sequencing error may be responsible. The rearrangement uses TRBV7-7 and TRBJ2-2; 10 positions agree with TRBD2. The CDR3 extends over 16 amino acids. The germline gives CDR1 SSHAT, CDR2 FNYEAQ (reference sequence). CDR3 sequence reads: CASSLLAGTNTGELFF. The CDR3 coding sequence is TGTGCTAGCAGCCTACTAGCGGGGACGAACACCGGGGAGCTGTTTTTT.

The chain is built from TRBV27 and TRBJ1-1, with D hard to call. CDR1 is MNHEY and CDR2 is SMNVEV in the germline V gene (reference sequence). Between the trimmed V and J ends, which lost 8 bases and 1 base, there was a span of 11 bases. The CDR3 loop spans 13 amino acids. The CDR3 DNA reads TGTGCCAGCCGAACCACGAGGAACACTGAAGCTTTCTTT. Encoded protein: CASRTTRNTEAFF.

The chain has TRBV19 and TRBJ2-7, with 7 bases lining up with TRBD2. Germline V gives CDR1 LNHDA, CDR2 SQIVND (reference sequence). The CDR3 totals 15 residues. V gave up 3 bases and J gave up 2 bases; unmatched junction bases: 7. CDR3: CASSINYGLAYEQYF. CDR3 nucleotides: TGTGCCAGTAGTATCAACTACGGACTAGCCTACGAGCAGTACTTC.

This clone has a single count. The chain's CDR3 is CASSSYREEQFF. CDR3 DNA sequence: TGTGCCAGCAGCTCATACAGGGAAGAGCAGTTCTTC. This rearrangement joins TRBV7-2 to TRBJ2-1; a weak D match, TRBD1 (6 bases). V lost 4 bases to trimming and J lost 10 bases, with 11 bases between them. The CDR3 extends over 12 amino acids. The germline CDR1 and CDR2 sequences are SGHTA and FQGNSA. Full variable domain (remainder filled in from reference TRBV7-2 and TRBJ2-1): GAGVSQSPSNKVTEKGKDVELRCDPISGHTALYWYRQSLGQGLEFLIYFQGNSAPDKSGLPSDRFSAERTGGSVSTLTIQRTQQEDSAVYLCASSSYREEQFFGPGTRLTVL.

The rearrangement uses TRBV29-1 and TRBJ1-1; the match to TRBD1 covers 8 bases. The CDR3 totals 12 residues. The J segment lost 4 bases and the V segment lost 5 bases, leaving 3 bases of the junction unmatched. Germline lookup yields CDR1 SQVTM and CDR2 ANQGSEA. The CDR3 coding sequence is TGCAGCGTTCTAGACAGGGGCACTGAAGCTTTCTTT. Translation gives CSVLDRGTEAFF.

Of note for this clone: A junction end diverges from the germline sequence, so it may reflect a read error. CDR3 sequence: CSSSLETGPQHF. DNA of the CDR3: TGTTCCAGCAGCTTAGAGACTGGTCCCCAGCATTTT. This chain connects TRBV7-9 to TRBJ1-5; D gene uncertain. CDR3 length: 12 amino acids. Germline loops: CDR1 SEHNR, CDR2 FQNEAQ (reference sequence). Filled out from reference TRBV7-9 and TRBJ1-5, the complete variable domain reads DTGVSQNPRHKITKRGQNVTFRCDPISEHNRLYWYRQTLGQGPEFLTYFQNEAQLEKSRLLSDRFSAERPKGSFSTLEIQRTEQGDSAMYLCSSSLETGPQHFGDGTRLSIL.

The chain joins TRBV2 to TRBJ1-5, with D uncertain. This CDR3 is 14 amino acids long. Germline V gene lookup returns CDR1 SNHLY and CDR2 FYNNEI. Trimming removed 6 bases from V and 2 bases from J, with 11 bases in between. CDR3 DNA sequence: TGTGCCAGCAGGGCAGGCGACGGCAATCAGCCCCAGCATTTT. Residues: CASRAGDGNQPQHF. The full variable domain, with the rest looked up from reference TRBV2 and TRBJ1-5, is EPEVTQTPSHQVTQMGQEVILRCVPISNHLYFYWYRQILGQKVEFLVSFYNNEISEKSEIFDDQFSVERPDGSNFTLKIRSTKLEDSAMYFCASRAGDGNQPQHFGDGTRLSIL.

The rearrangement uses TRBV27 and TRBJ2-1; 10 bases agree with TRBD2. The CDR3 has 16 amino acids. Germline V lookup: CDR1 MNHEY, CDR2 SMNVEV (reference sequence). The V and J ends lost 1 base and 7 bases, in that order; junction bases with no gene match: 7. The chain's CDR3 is CASSLWASGSGNEQFF. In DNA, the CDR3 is TGTGCCAGCAGTTTATGGGCTAGCGGGAGCGGTAATGAGCAGTTCTTC.

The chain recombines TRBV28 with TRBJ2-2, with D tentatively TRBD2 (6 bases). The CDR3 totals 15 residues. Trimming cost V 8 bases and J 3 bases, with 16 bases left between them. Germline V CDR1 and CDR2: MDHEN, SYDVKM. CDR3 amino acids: CASRRGREDTGELFF. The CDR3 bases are TGTGCCAGCCGAAGAGGCAGGGAGGACACCGGGGAGCTGTTTTTT.

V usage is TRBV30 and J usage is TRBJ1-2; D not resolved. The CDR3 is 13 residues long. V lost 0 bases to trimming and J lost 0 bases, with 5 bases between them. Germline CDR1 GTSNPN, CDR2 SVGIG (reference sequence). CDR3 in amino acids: CAWSVQANYGYTF. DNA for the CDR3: TGTGCCTGGAGTGTTCAGGCTAACTATGGCTACACCTTC.

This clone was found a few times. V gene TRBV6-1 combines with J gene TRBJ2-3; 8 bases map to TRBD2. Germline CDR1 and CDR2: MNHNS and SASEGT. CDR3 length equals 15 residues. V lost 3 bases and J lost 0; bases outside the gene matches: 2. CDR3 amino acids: CASSESSGSTDTQYF. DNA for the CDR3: TGTGCCAGCAGTGAGTCTAGCGGGAGCACAGATACGCAGTATTTT.